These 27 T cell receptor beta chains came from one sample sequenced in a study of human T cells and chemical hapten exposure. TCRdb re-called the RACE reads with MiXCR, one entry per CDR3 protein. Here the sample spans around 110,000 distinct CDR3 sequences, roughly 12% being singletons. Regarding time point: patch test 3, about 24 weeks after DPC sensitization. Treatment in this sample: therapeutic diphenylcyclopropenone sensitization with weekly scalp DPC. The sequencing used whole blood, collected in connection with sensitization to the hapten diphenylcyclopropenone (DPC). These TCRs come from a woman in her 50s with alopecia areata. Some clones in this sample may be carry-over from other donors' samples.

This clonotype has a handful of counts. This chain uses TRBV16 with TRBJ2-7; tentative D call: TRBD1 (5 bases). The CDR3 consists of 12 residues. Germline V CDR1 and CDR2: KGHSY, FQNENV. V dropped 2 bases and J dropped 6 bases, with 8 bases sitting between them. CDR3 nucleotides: TGTGCCAGCAGCCAACAGGGTAGCGAGCAGTACTTC. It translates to CASSQQGSEQYF.

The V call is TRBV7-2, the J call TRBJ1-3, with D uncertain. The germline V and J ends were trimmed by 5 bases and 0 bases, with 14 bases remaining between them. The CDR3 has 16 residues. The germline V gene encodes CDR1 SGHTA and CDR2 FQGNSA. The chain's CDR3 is CASSPGRGRSGNTIYF. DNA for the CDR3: TGTGCCAGCAGCCCTGGGCGAGGGCGCTCTGGAAACACCATATATTTT. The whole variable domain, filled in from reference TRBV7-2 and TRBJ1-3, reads GAGVSQSPSNKVTEKGKDVELRCDPISGHTALYWYRQSLGQGLEFLIYFQGNSAPDKSGLPSDRFSAERTGGSVSTLTIQRTQQEDSAVYLCASSPGRGRSGNTIYFGEGSWLTVV.

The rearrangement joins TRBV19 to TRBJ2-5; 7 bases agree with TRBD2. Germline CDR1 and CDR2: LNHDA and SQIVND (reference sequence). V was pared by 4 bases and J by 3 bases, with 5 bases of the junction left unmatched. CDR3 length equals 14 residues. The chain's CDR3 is CASSRSLAEETQYF. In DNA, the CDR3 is TGTGCCAGTAGTAGGTCGCTAGCGGAAGAGACCCAGTACTTC.

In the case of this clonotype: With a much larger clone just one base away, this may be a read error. The CDR3 spells CASSYSAAKNIQNF. The CDR3 nucleotides are TGTGCCAGCAGTTATTCGGCAGCCAAAAACATTCAGAACTTC. This sequence joins TRBV6-5 and TRBJ2-4; no definite D call. Germline loops: CDR1 MNHEY, CDR2 SVGAGI. This CDR3 is 14 amino acids long.

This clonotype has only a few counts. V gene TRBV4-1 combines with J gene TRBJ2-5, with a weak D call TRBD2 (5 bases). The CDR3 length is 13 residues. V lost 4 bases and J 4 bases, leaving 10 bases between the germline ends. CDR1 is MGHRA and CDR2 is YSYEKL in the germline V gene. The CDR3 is CASSLPRGETQYF. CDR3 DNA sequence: TGCGCCAGCAGCCTTCCTCGGGGAGAGACCCAGTACTTC.

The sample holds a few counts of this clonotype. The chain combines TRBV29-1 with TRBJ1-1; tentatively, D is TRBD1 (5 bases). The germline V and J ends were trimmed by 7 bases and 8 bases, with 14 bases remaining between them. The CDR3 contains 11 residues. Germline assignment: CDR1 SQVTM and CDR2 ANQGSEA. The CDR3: CSGSWGVEAFF. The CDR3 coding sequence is TGCAGCGGGTCGTGGGGGGTGGAAGCTTTCTTT.

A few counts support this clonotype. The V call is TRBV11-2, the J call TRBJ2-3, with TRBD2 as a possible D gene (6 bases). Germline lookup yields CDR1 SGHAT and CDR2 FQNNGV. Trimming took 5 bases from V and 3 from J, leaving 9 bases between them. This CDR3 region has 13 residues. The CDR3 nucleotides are TGTGCCAGCAGCACTGGGACTACAGATACGCAGTATTTT. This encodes CASSTGTTDTQYF.

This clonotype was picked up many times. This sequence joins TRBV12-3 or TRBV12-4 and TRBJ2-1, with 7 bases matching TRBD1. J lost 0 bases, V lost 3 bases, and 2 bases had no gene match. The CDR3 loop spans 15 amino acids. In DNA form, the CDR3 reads TGTGCCAGCAGTTTGACAGGGTCCTCCTACAATGAGCAGTTCTTC. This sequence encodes CASSLTGSSYNEQFF.

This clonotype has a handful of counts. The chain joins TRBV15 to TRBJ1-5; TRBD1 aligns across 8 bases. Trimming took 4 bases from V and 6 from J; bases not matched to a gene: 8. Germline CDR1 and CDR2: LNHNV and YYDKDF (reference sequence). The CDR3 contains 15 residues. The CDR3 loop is CATSISRGPGQPQHF. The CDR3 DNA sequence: TGTGCCACCAGCATATCCAGGGGGCCGGGTCAGCCCCAGCATTTT.

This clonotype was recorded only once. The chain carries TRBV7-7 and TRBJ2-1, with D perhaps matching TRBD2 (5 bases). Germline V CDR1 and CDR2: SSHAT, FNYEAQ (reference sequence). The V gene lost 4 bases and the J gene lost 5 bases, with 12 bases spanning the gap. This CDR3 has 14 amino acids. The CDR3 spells CASSSTGNNNEQFF. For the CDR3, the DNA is TGTGCCAGCAGCTCCACCGGGAATAACAATGAGCAGTTCTTC.

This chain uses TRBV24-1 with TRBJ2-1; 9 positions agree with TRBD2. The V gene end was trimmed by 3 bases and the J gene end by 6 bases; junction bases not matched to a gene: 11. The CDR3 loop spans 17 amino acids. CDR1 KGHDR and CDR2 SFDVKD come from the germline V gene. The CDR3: CATSDPLGREGVNEQFF. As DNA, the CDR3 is TGTGCCACCAGTGATCCCCTCGGGCGGGAGGGCGTCAATGAGCAGTTCTTC.

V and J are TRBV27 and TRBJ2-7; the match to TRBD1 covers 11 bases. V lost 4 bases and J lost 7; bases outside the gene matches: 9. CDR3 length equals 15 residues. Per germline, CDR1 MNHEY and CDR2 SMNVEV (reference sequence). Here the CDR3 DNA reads TGTGCCAGCAGTTCAGGAGGACAGGGGGCGAGGGAGCAGTACTTC. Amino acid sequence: CASSSGGQGAREQYF.

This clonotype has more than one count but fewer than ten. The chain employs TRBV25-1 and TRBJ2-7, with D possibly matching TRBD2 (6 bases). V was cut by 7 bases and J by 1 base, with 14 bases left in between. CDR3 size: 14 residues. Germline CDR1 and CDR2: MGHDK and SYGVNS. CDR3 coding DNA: TGTGCCAGCAAAGGAGGGACTTTATCCTACGAGCAGTACTTC. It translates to CASKGGTLSYEQYF.

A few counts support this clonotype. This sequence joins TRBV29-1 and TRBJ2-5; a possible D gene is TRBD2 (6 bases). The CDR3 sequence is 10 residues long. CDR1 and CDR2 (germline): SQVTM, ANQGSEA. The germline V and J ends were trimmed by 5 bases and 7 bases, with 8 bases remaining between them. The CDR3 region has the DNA TGCAGCGTTCCCGGGGGGACCCAGTACTTC. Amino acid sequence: CSVPGGTQYF.

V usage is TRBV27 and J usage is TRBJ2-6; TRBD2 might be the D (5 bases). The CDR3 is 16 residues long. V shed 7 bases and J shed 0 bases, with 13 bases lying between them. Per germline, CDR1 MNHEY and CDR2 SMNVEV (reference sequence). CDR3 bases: TGTGCCAGCACCGGGGTCTACAGCTCTGGGGCCAACGTCCTGACTTTC. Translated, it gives CASTGVYSSGANVLTF.

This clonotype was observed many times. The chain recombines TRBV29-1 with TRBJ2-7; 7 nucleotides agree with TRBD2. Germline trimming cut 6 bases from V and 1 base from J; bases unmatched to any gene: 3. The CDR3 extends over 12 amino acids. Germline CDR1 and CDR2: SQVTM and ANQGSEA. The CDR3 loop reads CSVGGSSYEQYF. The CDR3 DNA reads TGCAGCGTAGGCGGGAGTTCCTACGAGCAGTACTTC.

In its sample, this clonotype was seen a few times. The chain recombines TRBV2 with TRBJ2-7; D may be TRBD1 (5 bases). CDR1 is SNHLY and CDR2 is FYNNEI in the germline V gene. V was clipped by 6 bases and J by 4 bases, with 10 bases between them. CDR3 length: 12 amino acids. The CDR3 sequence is CASRADRYEQYF. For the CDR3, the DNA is TGTGCCAGCAGAGCTGACAGATACGAGCAGTACTTC. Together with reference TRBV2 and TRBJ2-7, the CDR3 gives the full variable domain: EPEVTQTPSHQVTQMGQEVILRCVPISNHLYFYWYRQILGQKVEFLVSFYNNEISEKSEIFDDQFSVERPDGSNFTLKIRSTKLEDSAMYFCASRADRYEQYFGPGTRLTVT.

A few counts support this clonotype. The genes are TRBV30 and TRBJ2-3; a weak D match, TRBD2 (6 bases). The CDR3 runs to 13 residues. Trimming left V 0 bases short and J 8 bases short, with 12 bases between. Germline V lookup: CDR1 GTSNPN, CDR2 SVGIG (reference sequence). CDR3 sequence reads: CAWSVRDLSTQYF. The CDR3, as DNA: TGTGCCTGGAGTGTCCGGGACTTAAGTACGCAGTATTTT. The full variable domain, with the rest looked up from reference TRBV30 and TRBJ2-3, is SQTIHQWPATLVQPVGSPLSLECTVEGTSNPNLYWYRQAAGRGLQLLFYSVGIGQISSEVPQNLSASRPQDRQFILSSKKLLLSDSGFYLCAWSVRDLSTQYFGPGTRLTVL.

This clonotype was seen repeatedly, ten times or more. CDR3 sequence reads: CSVGPLLEGFEAFF. The CDR3 nucleotides read TGCAGCGTTGGACCTCTCCTAGAGGGCTTTGAAGCTTTCTTT. This chain joins TRBV29-1 and TRBJ1-1, with no clear D. V shed 4 bases and J shed 7 bases, with 19 bases lying between them. From germline, CDR1 is SQVTM and CDR2 ANQGSEA. This CDR3 region has 14 residues.

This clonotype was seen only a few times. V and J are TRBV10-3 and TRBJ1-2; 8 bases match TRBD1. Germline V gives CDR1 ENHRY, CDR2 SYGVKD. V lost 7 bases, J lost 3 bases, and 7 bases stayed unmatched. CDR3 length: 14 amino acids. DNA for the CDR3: TGTGCCATCACCCGGGACAGGAGTGACTATGGCTACACCTTC. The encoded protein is CAITRDRSDYGYTF.

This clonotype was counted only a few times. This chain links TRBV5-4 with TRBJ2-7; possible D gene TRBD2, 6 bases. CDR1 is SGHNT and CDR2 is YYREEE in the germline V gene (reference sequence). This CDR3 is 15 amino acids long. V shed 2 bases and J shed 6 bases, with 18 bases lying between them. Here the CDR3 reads CASSLERGGSSEQYF. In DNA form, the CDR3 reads TGTGCCAGCAGCTTAGAACGGGGAGGTTCGAGCGAGCAGTACTTC.

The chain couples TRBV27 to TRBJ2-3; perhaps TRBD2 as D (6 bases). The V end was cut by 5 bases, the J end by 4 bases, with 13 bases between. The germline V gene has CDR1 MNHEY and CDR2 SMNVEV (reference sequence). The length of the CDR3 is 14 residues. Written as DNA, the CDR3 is TGTGCCAGCAGTGGGACCTGGGACTCAGATACGCAGTATTTT. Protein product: CASSGTWDSDTQYF.

This chain's CDR3 is CASSRQGTQYNEQFF. CDR3 sequence (DNA): TGTGCCAGCAGTCGACAGGGGACCCAGTACAATGAGCAGTTCTTC. The chain combines TRBV6-2 or TRBV6-3 with TRBJ2-1; 8 bases agree with TRBD1. The germline V gene encodes CDR1 MNHEY and CDR2 SVGEGT. The length of the CDR3 is 15 residues. With 5 bases clipped from V and 4 bases from J, the junction kept 7 bases outside the gene matches.

In nucleotides, the CDR3 is TGTGCCAGCAGGATGCATACGGGTTACACTGAAGCTTTCTTT. This encodes CASRMHTGYTEAFF. The rearrangement links TRBV7-9 to TRBJ1-1, with D unresolved. Trimming cost V 6 bases and J 3 bases, with 14 bases left between them. Per germline, CDR1 SEHNR and CDR2 FQNEAQ (reference sequence). The CDR3 sequence is 14 residues long.

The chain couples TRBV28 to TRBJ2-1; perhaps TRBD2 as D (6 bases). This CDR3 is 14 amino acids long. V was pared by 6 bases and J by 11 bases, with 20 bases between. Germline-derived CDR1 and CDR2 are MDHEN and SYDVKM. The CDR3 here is CASSRSGLVGQQFF. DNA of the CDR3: TGTGCCAGCAGCCGATCGGGACTGGTAGGTCAGCAGTTCTTC.

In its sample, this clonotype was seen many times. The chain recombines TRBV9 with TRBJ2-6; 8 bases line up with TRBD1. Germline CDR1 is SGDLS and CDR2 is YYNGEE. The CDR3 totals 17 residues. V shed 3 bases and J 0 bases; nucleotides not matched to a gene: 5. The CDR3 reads CASSGQGTLSGANVLTF. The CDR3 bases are TGTGCCAGCAGCGGACAGGGGACTCTCTCTGGGGCCAACGTCCTGACTTTC.

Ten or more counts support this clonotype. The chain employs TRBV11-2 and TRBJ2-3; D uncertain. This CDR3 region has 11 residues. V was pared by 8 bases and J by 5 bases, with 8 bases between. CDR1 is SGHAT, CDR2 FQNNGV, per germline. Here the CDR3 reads CASLTGDTQYF. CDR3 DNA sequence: TGTGCCAGCTTAACGGGAGATACGCAGTATTTT.